The 31 T cell receptor beta chains listed next were all sequenced from one sample in a study of T-cell memory formation after mild COVID-19. TCRdb itself ran the 5' RACE reads through MiXCR, one entry per CDR3 protein. Here the sample spans about 610,000 distinct CDR3 sequences, 17% being singletons. Material for sequencing was PBMCs or a T cell subset sorted from them (not recorded which). These receptor sequences come from an adult woman who had mild COVID-19 (a few samples of this study predate the infection). Cell type and time point are not known.

This clonotype turned up a few times. The chain combines TRBV6-5 with TRBJ2-7; 8 nucleotides line up with TRBD2. CDR1 is MNHEY and CDR2 is SVGAGI in the germline V gene. Trimming cost V 7 bases and J 1 base; bases outside gene matches: 6. This CDR3 region has 14 residues. The CDR3 nucleotides read TGTGCCAGCATCCGGGGGGGAGAATCCTACGAGCAGTACTTC. It codes for CASIRGGESYEQYF.

V gene TRBV3-1 combines with J gene TRBJ1-2; TRBD1 matches 7 bases. After removal of 4 bases from V and 4 bases from J, the junction contained 9 bases not matched to a gene. The CDR3 is 15 amino acids. Looked up from germline, CDR1 is LGHDT and CDR2 is YNNKEL (reference sequence). CDR3 region: CASSPAGGGSYGYTF. The CDR3 region has the DNA TGTGCCAGCAGCCCCGCGGGAGGGGGCAGCTATGGCTACACCTTC.

This clonotype was seen more than once but under ten times. The rearrangement joins TRBV5-1 to TRBJ2-1; 8 nucleotides align to TRBD2. V was clipped by 3 bases and J by 2 bases; unmatched bases: 4. CDR3 length: 15 residues. The germline V gene has CDR1 SGHRS and CDR2 YFSETQ. As DNA, the CDR3 is TGCGCCAGCAGCTCAGCGGGGGATACCTACAATGAGCAGTTCTTC. Translated: CASSSAGDTYNEQFF. Full variable domain (remainder filled in from reference TRBV5-1 and TRBJ2-1): KAGVTQTPRYLIKTRGQQVTLSCSPISGHRSVSWYQQTPGQGLQFLFEYFSETQRNKGNFPGRFSGRQFSNSRSEMNVSTLELGDSALYLCASSSAGDTYNEQFFGPGTRLTVL.

This clonotype was counted a few times. The V call is TRBV7-9, the J call TRBJ2-5; D not resolved. Trimming pared 6 bases from V and 1 base from J, leaving 9 bases between. Per the germline V gene, CDR1 is SEHNR and CDR2 is FQNEAQ (reference sequence). CDR3 length: 13 residues. This CDR3 reads CASRSRAQETQYF. CDR3 nucleotide sequence: TGTGCCAGCAGATCTAGAGCCCAAGAGACCCAGTACTTC. Combining the CDR3 with reference TRBV7-9 and TRBJ2-5 gives the whole variable domain DTGVSQNPRHKITKRGQNVTFRCDPISEHNRLYWYRQTLGQGPEFLTYFQNEAQLEKSRLLSDRFSAERPKGSFSTLEIQRTEQGDSAMYLCASRSRAQETQYFGPGTRLLVL.

V and J are TRBV20-1 and TRBJ2-1; 12 positions agree with TRBD2. The CDR3 is 18 amino acids. V dropped 4 bases and J dropped 0; count of bases not matched to a gene: 10. In germline, CDR1 is DFQATT, CDR2 SNEGSKA (reference sequence). CDR3 residues: CSATNLAGGLSSYNEQFF. The CDR3 DNA sequence: TGCAGTGCTACGAATCTAGCGGGAGGGCTGAGCTCCTACAATGAGCAGTTCTTC.

This rearrangement joins TRBV20-1 to TRBJ2-1, with TRBD1 matching over 9 bases. The CDR3 covers 11 residues. The V gene's germline CDR1 is DFQATT and CDR2 SNEGSKA (reference sequence). CDR3 sequence (DNA): TGCAGAGTGGGACAGGGCAATGAGCAGTTCTTC. This encodes CRVGQGNEQFF.

The sample holds many counts of this clonotype. The gene calls are TRBV5-1 and TRBJ1-2, with TRBD1 as a possible D gene (6 bases). The CDR3 is 13 amino acids. The germline V gene encodes CDR1 SGHRS and CDR2 YFSETQ. Trimming stripped 5 bases from V and 4 bases from J, with 12 bases between. Here the CDR3 DNA reads TGCGCCAGCAGTGATGGGGGGCTCTATGGCTACACCTTC. It translates to CASSDGGLYGYTF.

In this sample, this clonotype turned up a few times. V gene TRBV7-2 combines with J gene TRBJ2-3; TRBD2 matches at 10 bases. Trimming removed 1 base from V and 2 bases from J; junction bases left unmatched: 9. CDR3 length: 18 amino acids. Germline V gene sequence: CDR1 SGHTA, CDR2 FQGNSA. CDR3 sequence reads: CASSLEVTAGGITDTQYF. The CDR3 DNA reads TGTGCCAGCAGCTTAGAGGTCACAGCGGGAGGGATCACAGATACGCAGTATTTT.

This clonotype occurred a few times. The chain couples TRBV7-2 to TRBJ2-1; D is possibly TRBD1 (5 bases). Germline V lookup: CDR1 SGHTA, CDR2 FQGNSA. This CDR3 region has 12 residues. V was trimmed by 2 bases and J by 12 bases, leaving 11 bases between them. The CDR3 sequence is CASSLTGWVQFF. DNA of the CDR3: TGTGCCAGCAGCTTAACAGGATGGGTGCAGTTCTTC.

This clonotype has at least ten counts. The CDR3 DNA sequence: TGCGCCAGCAGCTGGACTAGCGGGAGTCCGGGCCCCGGGGAGCTGTTTTTT. Translated, it gives CASSWTSGSPGPGELFF. The rearrangement links TRBV5-1 to TRBJ2-2; 13 bases map to TRBD2. Germline trimming cut 3 bases from V and 6 bases from J; bases unmatched to any gene: 8. Germline V gene data show CDR1 as SGHRS and CDR2 as YFSETQ. This CDR3 comprises 17 residues. The complete variable domain, with remaining parts taken from reference TRBV5-1 and TRBJ2-2, reads KAGVTQTPRYLIKTRGQQVTLSCSPISGHRSVSWYQQTPGQGLQFLFEYFSETQRNKGNFPGRFSGRQFSNSRSEMNVSTLELGDSALYLCASSWTSGSPGPGELFFGEGSRLTVL.

The table lists this clonotype with many counts. The chain employs TRBV2 and TRBJ2-1; D perhaps matches TRBD1 (5 bases). Germline CDR1 is SNHLY and CDR2 is FYNNEI. Trimming left V 8 bases short and J 9 bases short, with 11 bases between. The CDR3 loop spans 11 amino acids. The CDR3 protein is CASGRVGEQFF. The CDR3 DNA reads TGTGCCAGCGGCAGGGTAGGTGAGCAGTTCTTC.

V is TRBV7-3 and J is TRBJ2-3, with 7 bases that match TRBD2. CDR3 length: 18 amino acids. V was pared by 3 bases and J by 4 bases, with 16 bases of the junction left unmatched. In germline, CDR1 is SGHTA, CDR2 FQGTGA. The CDR3, as DNA: TGTGCCAGCAGCTTTACCCACGCGGGCGGGGGTGTTGCAGATACGCAGTATTTT. Protein: CASSFTHAGGGVADTQYF.

This clonotype appeared many times. The V and J genes are TRBV7-8 and TRBJ1-1, with unresolved D. The CDR3 consists of 16 residues. Germline CDR1 SGHVS, CDR2 FQNEAQ. The ends were cut back, 6 bases at V and 5 bases at J, with 22 bases in the middle. The DNA for the CDR3 is TGTGCCAGCAGTCCCCGAACTCTTTTAATGGGAACTGAAGCTTTCTTT. Protein sequence: CASSPRTLLMGTEAFF.

In its sample, this clonotype was seen a few times. This chain uses TRBV24-1 with TRBJ2-7; TRBD1 aligns across 7 bases. The length of the CDR3 is 17 residues. Germline-derived CDR1 and CDR2 are KGHDR and SFDVKD. V was clipped by 5 bases and J by 0 bases; unmatched bases: 12. Here the CDR3 reads CATSGGMLRDSSYEQYF. DNA for the CDR3: TGTGCCACCAGTGGGGGAATGTTGAGGGACAGCTCCTACGAGCAGTACTTC.

The rearrangement uses TRBV6-5 and TRBJ1-1, with 7 bases fitting TRBD1. This CDR3 spans 13 amino acids. Trimming removed 2 bases from V and 10 bases from J; junction bases left unmatched: 7. Germline CDR1 reads MNHEY; CDR2 reads SVGAGI. CDR3 DNA sequence: TGTGCCAGCAGTTACAGAGGGGGCCTCGGAGCTTTCTTT. Its protein product is CASSYRGGLGAFF.

This sequence joins TRBV6-1 and TRBJ2-1; D not resolved. This CDR3 contains 11 residues. Trimming pared 3 bases from V and 10 bases from J, leaving 7 bases between. In germline, CDR1 is MNHNS, CDR2 SASEGT. The CDR3, as DNA: TGTGCCAGCAGTGAGACGGAGGAGCAGTTCTTC. Residues: CASSETEEQFF.

V is TRBV5-1 and J is TRBJ2-1; D unclear. Trimming took 0 bases from V and 9 from J, leaving 10 bases between them. The CDR3 is made up of 13 amino acids. CDR1 is SGHRS, CDR2 YFSETQ, per germline. CDR3 protein: CASSLGDRLEQFF. The CDR3 DNA reads TGCGCCAGCAGCTTGGGGGATAGGCTTGAGCAGTTCTTC.

The V call is TRBV12-3 or TRBV12-4, the J call TRBJ2-5; TRBD2 matches 14 bases. CDR3 size: 16 residues. V lost 6 bases and J lost 5; bases outside the gene matches: 8. The CDR3 bases are TGTGCCAGCAGATCGACTAGCGGGGGGGCCGTGGAGACCCAGTACTTC. Translation: CASRSTSGGAVETQYF.

This chain links TRBV30 with TRBJ2-3, with TRBD2 matching over 11 bases. The V and J ends lost 5 bases and 2 bases, in that order; junction bases with no gene match: 3. This CDR3 contains 14 residues. From germline, CDR1 is GTSNPN and CDR2 SVGIG (reference sequence). The CDR3 nucleotides are TGTGCCTGGGCTAGCGGGGGGCCCACAGATACGCAGTATTTT. It specifies CAWASGGPTDTQYF.

This clonotype was seen more than once but under ten times. This chain connects TRBV6-5 to TRBJ1-3, with TRBD1 as a possible D gene (5 bases). The length of the CDR3 is 15 residues. Trimming cost V 1 base and J 6 bases, with 13 bases left between them. Germline V gene sequence: CDR1 MNHEY, CDR2 SVGAGI. The CDR3 region is CASSYWGGTENTIYF. The CDR3, as DNA: TGTGCCAGCAGTTACTGGGGGGGAACGGAAAACACCATATATTTT.

This clonotype was detected only a few times. The gene calls are TRBV25-1 and TRBJ1-5; D remains ambiguous. CDR3 length equals 12 residues. CDR1 is MGHDK and CDR2 is SYGVNS in the germline V gene. Deletions cut 10 bases from V and 2 bases from J, with 9 bases between. The CDR3 DNA sequence: TGTGCCACCCGAGAGGGCAATCAGCCCCAGCATTTT. Translated, it gives CATREGNQPQHF.

V and J are TRBV3-1 and TRBJ2-1, with no clear D. Germline-derived CDR1 and CDR2 are LGHDT and YNNKEL (reference sequence). CDR3 length equals 15 residues. Trimming took off 0 bases at V and 7 bases at J, with 13 bases between the two ends. The CDR3 nucleotides read TGTGCCAGCAGCCAAGACGTGGGTCCGGCGAATGAGCAGTTCTTC. Protein sequence: CASSQDVGPANEQFF.

This clonotype was seen more than once but under ten times. The chain recombines TRBV7-2 with TRBJ1-1, with 12 bases aligning to TRBD1. Trimming cost V 3 bases and J 4 bases; bases outside gene matches: 3. Germline CDR1 and CDR2: SGHTA and FQGNSA. The CDR3 runs to 15 residues. The CDR3 bases are TGTGCCAGCAGCTTTGGGACAGGGGGCCCCACTGAAGCTTTCTTT. It codes for CASSFGTGGPTEAFF.

The rearrangement joins TRBV15 to TRBJ2-3; 7 bases fit TRBD1. V lost 5 bases, J lost 0 bases, and 11 bases stayed unmatched. The germline V gene has CDR1 LNHNV and CDR2 YYDKDF (reference sequence). CDR3 size: 17 residues. CDR3 amino acids: CATSQTGDPTSTDTQYF. The CDR3 coding sequence is TGTGCCACCAGCCAAACAGGGGATCCTACTAGCACAGATACGCAGTATTTT.

This clonotype came up a few times. The rearrangement uses TRBV28 and TRBJ1-3, with a weak D call TRBD1 (6 bases). V lost 10 bases and J 0 bases, leaving 13 bases between the germline ends. The CDR3 length is 14 residues. The germline V gene encodes CDR1 MDHEN and CDR2 SYDVKM. The CDR3 region has the DNA TGTGCCACCAATACAGGGTACTCTGGAAACACCATATATTTT. It translates to CATNTGYSGNTIYF.

This clonotype showed up just once. The V gene is TRBV20-1, the J gene TRBJ1-5; D is perhaps TRBD1 (5 bases). Per the germline V gene, CDR1 is DFQATT and CDR2 is SNEGSKA (reference sequence). Trimming took 6 bases from V and 3 from J, leaving 18 bases between them. The CDR3 is 15 amino acids. The DNA of the CDR3 is TGCAGTGCCCCCACAGCCGGGGGGTTCAATCAGCCCCAGCATTTT. Protein sequence: CSAPTAGGFNQPQHF.

This clonotype was recorded a few times. V gene TRBV10-3 combines with J gene TRBJ1-5; D gene uncertain. V lost 5 bases to trimming and J lost 0 bases, with 14 bases between them. Looked up from germline, CDR1 is ENHRY and CDR2 is SYGVKD. The CDR3 loop spans 16 amino acids. As DNA, the CDR3 is TGTGCCATCAGTCATGGGCCGGGAGATAGCAATCAGCCCCAGCATTTT. This translates into CAISHGPGDSNQPQHF.

This clonotype turned up a few times. V gene TRBV13 combines with J gene TRBJ2-1, with D possibly matching TRBD2 (6 bases). The germline V gene has CDR1 PRHDT and CDR2 FYEKMQ (reference sequence). Deletions cut 1 base from V and 1 base from J, with 14 bases between. The CDR3 sequence is 17 residues long. Here the CDR3 DNA reads TGTGCCAGCAGCTTAGTCCCCGCGGCGGGATCCTACAATGAGCAGTTCTTC. Translating gives CASSLVPAAGSYNEQFF.

The chain has TRBV27 and TRBJ2-3; 14 bases are a match to TRBD2. V shed 4 bases and J 2 bases; nucleotides not matched to a gene: 8. The CDR3 contains 18 residues. Germline loops: CDR1 MNHEY, CDR2 SMNVEV (reference sequence). CDR3 nucleotide sequence: TGTGCCAGCAGTTCGAGACTAGCGGGAGGGCGATACACAGATACGCAGTATTTT. Protein product: CASSSRLAGGRYTDTQYF.

This clonotype was counted many times. The V gene is TRBV7-2, the J gene TRBJ1-2; no definite D call. The CDR3 runs 11 residues. Trimming took off 6 bases at V and 9 bases at J, with 11 bases between the two ends. Germline CDR1 SGHTA, CDR2 FQGNSA. CDR3 sequence reads: CASRSNIRYTF. In DNA, the CDR3 is TGTGCCAGCAGATCCAATATACGCTACACCTTC.

This chain links TRBV2 with TRBJ1-2; 7 bases line up with TRBD1. J gave up 4 bases and V 5 bases, and 4 bases lay outside the gene matches. The CDR3 extends over 13 amino acids. CDR1 and CDR2 from the germline V gene are SNHLY and FYNNEI. CDR3 sequence: CASSLDRFYGYTF. In DNA, the CDR3 is TGTGCCAGCAGTCTGGACAGGTTCTATGGCTACACCTTC.